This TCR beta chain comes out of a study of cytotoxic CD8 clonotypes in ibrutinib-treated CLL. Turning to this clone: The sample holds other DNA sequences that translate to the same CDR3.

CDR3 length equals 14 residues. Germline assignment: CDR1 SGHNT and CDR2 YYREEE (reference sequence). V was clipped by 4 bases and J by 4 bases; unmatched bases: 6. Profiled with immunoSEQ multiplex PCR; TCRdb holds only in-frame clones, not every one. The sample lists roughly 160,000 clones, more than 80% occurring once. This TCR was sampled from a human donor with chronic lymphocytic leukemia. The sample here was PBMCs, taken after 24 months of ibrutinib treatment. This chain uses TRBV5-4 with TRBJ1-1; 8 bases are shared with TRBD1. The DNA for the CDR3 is TGTGCCAGCAGCCTCGGACAGGGCAGCACTGAAGCTTTCTTT. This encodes CASSLGQGSTEAFF.